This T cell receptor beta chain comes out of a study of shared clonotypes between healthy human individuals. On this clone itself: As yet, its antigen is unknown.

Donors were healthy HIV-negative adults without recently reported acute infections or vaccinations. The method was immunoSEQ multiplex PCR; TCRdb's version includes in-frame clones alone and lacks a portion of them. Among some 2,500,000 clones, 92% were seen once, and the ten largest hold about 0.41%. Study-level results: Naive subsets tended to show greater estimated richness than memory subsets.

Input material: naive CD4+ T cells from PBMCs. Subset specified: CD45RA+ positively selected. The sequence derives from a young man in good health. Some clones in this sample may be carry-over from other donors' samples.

DNA of the CDR3: TGTGCCAGCAGCCCCTGGACTAGCGGGGCCTACGAGCAGTACTTC. Its translation is CASSPWTSGAYEQYF. The chain combines TRBV11-2 with TRBJ2-7; TRBD2 matches at 12 bases. Germline CDR1 is SGHAT and CDR2 is FQNNGV. The CDR3 sequence is 15 residues long. The J segment lost 2 bases and the V segment lost 5 bases, leaving 4 bases of the junction unmatched.